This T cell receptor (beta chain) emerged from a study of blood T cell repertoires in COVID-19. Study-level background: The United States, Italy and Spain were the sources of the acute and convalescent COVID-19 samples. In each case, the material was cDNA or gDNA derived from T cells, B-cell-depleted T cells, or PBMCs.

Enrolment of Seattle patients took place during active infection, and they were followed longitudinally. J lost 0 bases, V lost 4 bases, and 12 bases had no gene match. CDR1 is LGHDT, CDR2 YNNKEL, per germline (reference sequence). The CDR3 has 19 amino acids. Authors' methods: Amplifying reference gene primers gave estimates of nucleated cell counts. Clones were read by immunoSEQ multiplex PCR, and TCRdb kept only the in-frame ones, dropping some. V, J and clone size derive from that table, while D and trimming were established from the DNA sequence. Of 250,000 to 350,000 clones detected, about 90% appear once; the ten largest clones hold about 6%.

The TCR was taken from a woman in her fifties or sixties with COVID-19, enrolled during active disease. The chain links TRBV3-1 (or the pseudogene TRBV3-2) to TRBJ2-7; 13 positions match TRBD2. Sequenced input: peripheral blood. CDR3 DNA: TGTGCCAGCAGCCGGACCAGGGGGACTAGCGGGATGAGCTCCTACGAGCAGTACTTC. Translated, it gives CASSRTRGTSGMSSYEQYF.